This T cell receptor beta chain was found in a study of identical twins. This clonotype was counted between two and nine times. Antigen: not known. Trimming took 7 bases from V and 6 from J; bases not matched to a gene: 13. This CDR3 is built from 16 residues. Germline V gene data show CDR1 as KGHDR and CDR2 as SFDVKD. One entry per CDR3 protein, called by TCRdb with MiXCR from the 5' RACE reads. The sample contains under 500,000 distinct CDR3 sequences, 14% of which appear only once. Study-wide results and limits: Memory repertoires showed no such pattern, whereas abundant cord blood beta clonotypes carried fewer insertions. Zero-insertion findings could be partly confounded by invariant cells (MAIT and iNKT cells).

Healthy Caucasians made up all donors. These same records also appear under a second study, on yellow fever vaccine responses in identical twins.

The TCR originated in a woman aged 18-29 years in good health. The chain uses TRBV24-1 and TRBJ2-3; 9 nucleotides agree with TRBD1. The specimen sequenced was CD4+ T cells sorted from blood. As DNA, the CDR3 is TGTGCCACCAGGCCGGGACAGGGATCCCACACTGATACGCAGTATTTT. It yields the protein CATRPGQGSHTDTQYF.